What follows are 13 T cell receptor beta chains derived from one specimen sequenced in a study of blood T cell repertoires in COVID-19. TCRdb keeps only in-frame clones here, not all; method: immunoSEQ multiplex PCR. The sample contains 180,000 or so clones, 70% to 90% of which appear only once. Sequencing input: peripheral blood. All receptors derive from a man between 18 and 29 years old with acute or convalescent COVID-19.

The chain combines TRBV29-1 with TRBJ2-2; D gene unclear. The CDR3 extends over 13 amino acids. V dropped 3 bases and J dropped 0 bases, with 5 bases sitting between them. CDR1 SQVTM and CDR2 ANQGSEA come from the germline V gene. DNA for the CDR3: TGCAGCGTTGAGACACCGAACACCGGGGAGCTGTTTTTT. As protein: CSVETPNTGELFF.

The chain combines TRBV25-1 with TRBJ2-5; 8 bases map to TRBD2. The germline V gene encodes CDR1 MGHDK and CDR2 SYGVNS. J lost 1 base, V lost 0 bases, and 7 bases had no gene match. CDR3 size: 17 residues. CDR3 residues: CASSEYGGGLRQETQYF. The CDR3 nucleotides read TGTGCCAGCAGTGAATACGGGGGGGGTCTCCGCCAAGAGACCCAGTACTTC.

The V call is TRBV12-5, the J call TRBJ1-4; D not resolved. This CDR3 has 12 residues. The germline gives CDR1 LGHNT, CDR2 FRNRAP. The V end lost 0 bases, the J end lost 13 bases, and 9 bases lay between the germline ends. The CDR3 sequence is CASGLVRESLFF. CDR3 bases: TGTGCTAGTGGTTTGGTACGGGAATCACTGTTTTTT.

The V call is TRBV3-1 (or the pseudogene TRBV3-2), the J call TRBJ2-5, with 10 bases that match TRBD1. This CDR3 has 14 amino acids. Trimming removed 4 bases from V and 5 bases from J; junction bases left unmatched: 4. Germline V gives CDR1 LGHDT, CDR2 YNNKEL (reference sequence). The CDR3 nucleotides read TGTGCCAGCAGCCCCGGGACAGGGGTCGAGACCCAGTACTTC. It encodes CASSPGTGVETQYF.

This sequence joins TRBV10-1 and TRBJ2-1; 8 nucleotides align to TRBD1. The CDR3 runs 14 residues. V was clipped by 5 bases and J by 8 bases; unmatched bases: 8. The germline CDR1 and CDR2 sequences are WNHNN and SYGVQD (reference sequence). The CDR3 region has the DNA TGCGCCAGCAGTTCAGGGGGCTTTTTCGATGAGCAGTTCTTC. This encodes CASSSGGFFDEQFF.

The chain is built from TRBV6-5 and TRBJ2-1; TRBD2 matches at 8 bases. The V gene end was trimmed by 5 bases and the J gene end by 4 bases; junction bases not matched to a gene: 7. The CDR3 runs 15 residues. Per germline, CDR1 MNHEY and CDR2 SVGAGI. CDR3 bases: TGTGCCAGCAGTCGAGGTACTAGCGGATACAATGAGCAGTTCTTC. Translating gives CASSRGTSGYNEQFF.

The chain combines TRBV6-5 with TRBJ1-6; 7 positions agree with TRBD1. Germline loops: CDR1 MNHEY, CDR2 SVGAGI. CDR3 length: 12 amino acids. The trim removed 8 bases at V and 6 bases at J, leaving 1 base unmatched. The CDR3 is CASHRGNSPLHF. The DNA for the CDR3 is TGTGCCAGCCACAGGGGTAATTCACCCCTCCACTTT.

A few counts support this clone. This chain uses TRBV29-1 with TRBJ1-2; D might be TRBD1 (6 bases). CDR3 length equals 12 residues. V lost 0 bases, J lost 8 bases, and 10 bases lay in between. From germline, CDR1 is SQVTM and CDR2 ANQGSEA. The CDR3 spells CSVEEGAGGYTF. The CDR3 nucleotides are TGCAGCGTTGAAGAGGGGGCAGGCGGCTACACCTTC.

V is TRBV7-2 and J is TRBJ1-4; D may be TRBD1 (6 bases). The germline V gene has CDR1 SGHTA and CDR2 FQGNSA. The CDR3 has 14 amino acids. Trimming cost V 5 bases and J 8 bases, with 15 bases left between them. This chain's CDR3 is CASSPRGGWEKLFF. Here the CDR3 DNA reads TGTGCCAGCAGCCCAAGGGGGGGCTGGGAAAAACTGTTTTTT.

This chain uses TRBV6-4 with TRBJ2-1; D unresolved. Germline V lookup: CDR1 MRHNA, CDR2 SNTAGT. V was clipped by 0 bases and J by 7 bases, with 7 bases between them. The CDR3 is 13 amino acids. The CDR3 protein is CASSDSEENEQFF. CDR3 nucleotides: TGTGCCAGCAGTGACTCTGAGGAGAATGAGCAGTTCTTC.

This chain connects TRBV11-2 to TRBJ2-4; 7 bases line up with TRBD1. In germline, CDR1 is SGHAT, CDR2 FQNNGV. The CDR3 consists of 16 residues. Trimming took 1 base from V and 1 from J; bases not matched to a gene: 4. Here the CDR3 DNA reads TGTGCCAGCAGCTTAGGCGACAGGGCTGCCAAAAACATTCAGTACTTC. It codes for CASSLGDRAAKNIQYF.

The chain employs TRBV5-4 and TRBJ2-3, with 7 nucleotides matching TRBD2. The junction had 7 bases not matched to a gene; V was cut back by 2 bases and J by 1 base. This CDR3 spans 16 amino acids. Germline CDR1 SGHNT, CDR2 YYREEE (reference sequence). CDR3 DNA sequence: TGTGCCAGCAGCTTCTACTTTGGGGGGGGCACAGATACGCAGTATTTT. Translated, it gives CASSFYFGGGTDTQYF.

The rearrangement uses TRBV5-1 and TRBJ2-2; 10 bases map to TRBD1. Germline trimming cut 4 bases from V and 6 bases from J; bases unmatched to any gene: 6. The CDR3 has 15 amino acids. Germline-derived CDR1 and CDR2 are SGHRS and YFSETQ. The CDR3 loop reads CASSPFGQGAGELFF. Written as DNA, the CDR3 is TGCGCCAGCAGCCCCTTTGGACAGGGGGCCGGGGAGCTGTTTTTT.